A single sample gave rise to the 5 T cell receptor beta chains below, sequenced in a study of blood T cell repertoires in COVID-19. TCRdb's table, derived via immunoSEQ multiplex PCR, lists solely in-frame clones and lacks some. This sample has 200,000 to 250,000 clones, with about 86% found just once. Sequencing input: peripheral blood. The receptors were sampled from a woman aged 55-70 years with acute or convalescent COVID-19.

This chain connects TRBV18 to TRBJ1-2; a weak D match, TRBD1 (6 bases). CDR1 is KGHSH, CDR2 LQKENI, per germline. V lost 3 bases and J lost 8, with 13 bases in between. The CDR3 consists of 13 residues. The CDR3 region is CASSPMGARGYTF. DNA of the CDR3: TGTGCCAGCTCACCGATGGGGGCCCGCGGCTACACCTTC.

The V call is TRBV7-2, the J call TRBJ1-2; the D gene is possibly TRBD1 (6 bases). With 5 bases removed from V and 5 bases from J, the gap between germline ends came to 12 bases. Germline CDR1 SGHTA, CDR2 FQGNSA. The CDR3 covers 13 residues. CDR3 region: CASSQTGSYGYTF. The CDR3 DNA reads TGTGCCAGCAGCCAAACAGGGTCGTATGGCTACACCTTC.

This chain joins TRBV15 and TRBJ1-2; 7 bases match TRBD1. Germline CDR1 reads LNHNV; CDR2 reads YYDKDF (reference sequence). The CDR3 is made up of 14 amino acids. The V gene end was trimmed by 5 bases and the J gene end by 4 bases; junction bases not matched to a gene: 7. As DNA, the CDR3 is TGTGCCACCAGCCCTGGTGAGGGGGCCTATGGCTACACCTTC. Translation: CATSPGEGAYGYTF.

The CDR3 nucleotides read TGTGCCAGCAGCCGCCAAGAGGGTACTAATTCACCCCTCCACTTT. Translation: CASSRQEGTNSPLHF. J is TRBJ1-6 and V is TRBV5-4; D not certain. V dropped 4 bases and J dropped 6 bases, with 14 bases sitting between them. CDR1 is SGHNT and CDR2 is YYREEE in the germline V gene (reference sequence). This CDR3 region has 15 residues. Full variable domain (rest looked up from reference TRBV5-4 and TRBJ1-6): ETGVTQSPTHLIKTRGQQVTLRCSSQSGHNTVSWYQQALGQGPQFIFQYYREEENGRGNFPPRFSGLQFPNYSSELNVNALELDDSALYLCASSRQEGTNSPLHFGNGTRLTVT.

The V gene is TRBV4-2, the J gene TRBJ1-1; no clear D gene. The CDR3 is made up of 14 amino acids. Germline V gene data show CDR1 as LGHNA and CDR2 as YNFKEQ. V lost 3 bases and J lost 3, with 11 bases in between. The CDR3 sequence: CASSQRAEDTEAFF. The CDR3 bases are TGTGCCAGCAGCCAGAGGGCGGAAGACACTGAAGCTTTCTTT.